This T cell receptor (beta chain) was sequenced for a study of T cell responses to AZD1222 COVID-19 vaccine. General study findings and limits: With two AZD1222 doses given, Spike-specific TCR breadth and depth both rose. Seropositive AZD1222 recipients at baseline numbered only 6 or 7. Vaccine-associated CD4 TCRs ranged over spike, dominating at 160-218 and 743-854. It should be noted that donors were predominantly white British and more often female, and clonal diversity was possibly underestimated.

Profiling relied on immunoSEQ multiplex PCR, and the TCRdb table lists in-frame clones only, not all of them. Seen here are 150,000 to 200,000 clones, under 95% observed once, and the top ten hold over 4.5%. Germline V gene lookup returns CDR1 MGHRA and CDR2 YSYEKL. The CDR3 sequence is 15 residues long. V lost 4 bases, J lost 3 bases, and 3 bases stayed unmatched. This clone came up once. Its antigen is currently unknown. The sample consisted of peripheral blood, taken 28 days after the second AZD1222 dose. This chain connects TRBV4-1 to TRBJ2-2, with TRBD1 identical over 9 bases. The sequence was collected from an adult who received the AZD1222 COVID-19 vaccine. DNA for the CDR3: TGCGCCAGCAGCCCTAGGGACAGGGACACCGGGGAGCTGTTTTTT. Amino acids: CASSPRDRDTGELFF.